This TCR beta chain was sequenced for a study of blood T cell repertoires in COVID-19. Whole-study context: T cells, B-cell-depleted T cells, or PBMCs provided the cDNA or gDNA that served as material.

Per the germline V gene, CDR1 is KGHDR and CDR2 is SFDVKD. CDR3 size: 12 residues. V was shortened by 4 bases and J by 10 bases, with 10 bases between the two germline ends. Original handling: The authors estimated nucleated cell counts from reference gene primer amplification. Sequencing was performed with immunoSEQ multiplex PCR; in TCRdb, only in-frame clones are kept and a portion is missing. Clone size and the V and J calls come from that table; the DNA yielded D and trimming. The sample comprises 120,000 or so clones, around 77% of which are singletons, and 7.9% rests with the top ten. This sequence was found in a human donor in a cohort sampled during active COVID-19. The specimen was peripheral blood. The V call is TRBV24-1, the J call TRBJ2-1; D is possibly TRBD1 (6 bases). CDR3 DNA sequence: TGTGCCACCAGTGAACAGGGCTACGAGCAGTTCTTC. Amino acids: CATSEQGYEQFF.